One and the same sample provided the 26 T cell receptor beta chains below, sequenced in a study of CD8+CD57+ T cells in acquired aplastic anemia. Profiling that covered TCR beta VDJ and CDR3 relied on genomic DNA as its template. Each CDR3 protein is one row after TCRdb ran MiXCR on the reads. The table has about 210,000 distinct CDR3 sequences, roughly 57% seen once. The specimen was sorted CD4+, CD8+, or CD8+CD57+ T cells (not recorded which) from PBMCs. The receptors stem from a human donor in good health.

The sample holds many counts of this clonotype. J is TRBJ2-7 and V is TRBV20-1; 11 bases agree with TRBD2. The CDR3 is made up of 16 amino acids. Per the germline V gene, CDR1 is DFQATT and CDR2 is SNEGSKA (reference sequence). Germline trimming cut 5 bases from V and 1 base from J; bases unmatched to any gene: 10. The DNA for the CDR3 is TGCAGTGCTCCCCAGGAACTAGCGGGAGTGTCCTACGAGCAGTACTTC. This sequence encodes CSAPQELAGVSYEQYF.

CDR3: CSARDLRFYNEQFF. CDR3 bases: TGCAGTGCTAGAGATCTGCGGTTCTACAATGAGCAGTTCTTC. This chain links TRBV20-1 with TRBJ2-1; D unresolved. Per germline, CDR1 DFQATT and CDR2 SNEGSKA (reference sequence). The CDR3 has 14 amino acids. Trimming left V 0 bases short and J 3 bases short, with 9 bases between.

This clonotype was seen a handful of times. This sequence joins TRBV27 and TRBJ2-1; D possibly corresponds to TRBD2 (6 bases). V gave up 3 bases and J gave up 2 bases, with 11 bases separating them. The CDR3 runs to 15 residues. CDR1 and CDR2 (germline): MNHEY, SMNVEV (reference sequence). This CDR3 reads CASSFGGNPYNEQFF. In nucleotides, the CDR3 is TGTGCCAGCAGTTTTGGAGGGAATCCCTACAATGAGCAGTTCTTC.

This clonotype was detected ten times or more. V gene TRBV7-9 combines with J gene TRBJ1-4; 7 positions match TRBD1. CDR1 is SEHNR and CDR2 is FQNEAQ in the germline V gene (reference sequence). J gave up 0 bases and V 5 bases, and 9 bases lay outside the gene matches. The length of the CDR3 is 17 residues. This CDR3 is CASSRRDSYATNEKLFF. The CDR3 DNA is TGTGCCAGCAGCCGCCGGGACAGTTATGCAACTAATGAAAAACTGTTTTTT.

Details on this clonotype: At one end the junction does not follow the germline gene, possibly because of a read error. The V call is TRBV9, the J call TRBJ1-6; no reliable D call. This CDR3 comprises 14 residues. Germline CDR1 is SGDLS and CDR2 is YYNGEE. The CDR3 spells CASSDQVANSPLHF. CDR3 sequence (DNA): TGTGCTAGCAGCGACCAGGTTGCTAATTCACCCCTCCACTTT.

The chain joins TRBV26 to TRBJ2-5; the table gives TRBD1 as D, unverified against the DNA. TRBV26 is listed as a pseudogene. The CDR3 consists of 14 residues. The CDR3 DNA is TGTGCCAGCAGTTTATACAGGGGTAGGGAGACCCAGTACTTC. Translation: CASSLYRGRETQYF.

This clonotype came up a few times. The chain has TRBV7-9 and TRBJ2-3; 8 bases line up with TRBD1. There are 14 residues in the CDR3. Germline lookup yields CDR1 SEHNR and CDR2 FQNEAQ (reference sequence). J gave up 4 bases and V 5 bases, and 5 bases lay outside the gene matches. CDR3 protein: CASSPDRGADTQYF. CDR3 DNA: TGTGCCAGCAGCCCTGACAGGGGAGCAGATACGCAGTATTTT.

The genes are TRBV10-3 and TRBJ2-5; no clear D gene. This CDR3 is 15 amino acids long. In germline, CDR1 is ENHRY, CDR2 SYGVKD. V was trimmed by 4 bases and J by 0 bases, leaving 12 bases between them. This CDR3 reads CAISAAGGYQETQYF. DNA for the CDR3: TGTGCCATCAGTGCGGCTGGCGGATACCAAGAGACCCAGTACTTC.

This clonotype has a count of ten or more. The rearrangement links TRBV6-5 to TRBJ2-5, with 8 bases lining up with TRBD1. Trimming removed 6 bases from V and 0 bases from J; junction bases left unmatched: 9. CDR3 size: 16 residues. Germline V CDR1 and CDR2: MNHEY, SVGAGI. The CDR3 loop reads CASRETGVKYQETQYF. The CDR3 DNA reads TGTGCCAGCAGAGAGACAGGGGTTAAGTACCAAGAGACCCAGTACTTC.

As to this clonotype: At one end the junction does not follow the germline gene, possibly because of a read error. The V and J genes are TRBV7-9 and TRBJ1-1; 8 bases are a match to TRBD1. This CDR3 region has 15 residues. The germline V gene encodes CDR1 SEHNR and CDR2 FQNEAQ (reference sequence). Here the CDR3 reads CASSLAWTGPTGAFF. The CDR3 nucleotides are TGTGCCAGCAGCTTGGCGTGGACAGGGCCGACTGGAGCTTTCTTT.

This clonotype was recorded a few times. A much larger clone lies one base from this, so it may be a read error. This sequence joins TRBV2 and TRBJ2-5, with D possibly TRBD2 on 6 matching bases. This CDR3 has 12 amino acids. V was cut by 4 bases and J by 4 bases, with 7 bases left in between. Germline V CDR1 and CDR2: SNHLY, FYNNEI. In DNA form, the CDR3 reads TGTGCCAGCAGTGGGGGAGGAGAGACCCAGTACTTC. Its translation: CASSGGGETQYF. Together with reference TRBV2 and TRBJ2-5, the CDR3 gives the full variable domain: EPEVTQTPSHQVTQMGQEVILRCVPISNHLYFYWYRQILGQKVEFLVSFYNNEISEKSEIFDDQFSVERPDGSNFTLKIRSTKLEDSAMYFCASSGGGETQYFGPGTRLLVL.

This clonotype was seen ten or more times. The rearrangement uses TRBV9 and TRBJ2-5, with D unclear. The germline V and J ends were trimmed by 4 bases and 7 bases, with 11 bases remaining between them. This CDR3 region has 12 residues. Germline CDR1 SGDLS, CDR2 YYNGEE. The CDR3 here is CASSSDMGTQYF. In DNA, the CDR3 is TGTGCCAGCAGCTCCGATATGGGGACCCAGTACTTC.

This clonotype was counted between two and nine times. This chain joins TRBV20-1 and TRBJ2-5; 9 nucleotides match TRBD2. The CDR3 runs to 14 residues. Germline trimming cut 3 bases from V and 3 bases from J; bases unmatched to any gene: 5. CDR1 and CDR2 (germline): DFQATT, SNEGSKA (reference sequence). CDR3 bases: TGCAGTGCTAGTAGACTAGCGGAAAAAGAGACCCAGTACTTC. Translating gives CSASRLAEKETQYF.

This sequence joins TRBV6-5 and TRBJ2-7; 7 positions agree with TRBD1. In germline, CDR1 is MNHEY, CDR2 SVGAGI. The CDR3 covers 13 residues. V lost 8 bases, J lost 1 base, and 5 bases stayed unmatched. The CDR3 protein is CASGEGQSYEQYF. Here the CDR3 DNA reads TGTGCCAGCGGAGAGGGACAGTCCTACGAGCAGTACTTC.

This clonotype was counted only a few times. The chain links TRBV20-1 to TRBJ2-7; D is perhaps TRBD1 (6 bases). V dropped 6 bases and J dropped 2 bases, with 14 bases sitting between them. From germline, CDR1 is DFQATT and CDR2 SNEGSKA (reference sequence). This CDR3 spans 13 amino acids. The CDR3 DNA sequence: TGCAGTGCCCCACCGACAGGTACCTACGAGCAGTACTTC. Translation gives CSAPPTGTYEQYF.

Concerning this clonotype itself: Sequence at one end of the junction differs from germline and may be a read error. The genes are TRBV19 and TRBJ1-2; no clear D gene. This CDR3 has 14 residues. Germline CDR1 is LNHDA and CDR2 is SQIVND (reference sequence). CDR3 residues: CVSRVGMANYGYTF. The CDR3 bases are TGTGTCAGTAGGGTGGGCATGGCTAACTATGGCTACACCTTC.

This chain joins TRBV6-5 and TRBJ2-7; D remains unclear. CDR3 length equals 15 residues. The V and J ends lost 0 bases and 0 bases respectively, with 9 bases between them. The germline V gene has CDR1 MNHEY and CDR2 SVGAGI. The DNA of the CDR3 is TGTGCCAGCAGTTACTCGGGTCCTAACTCCTACGAGCAGTACTTC. Amino acids: CASSYSGPNSYEQYF.

The V call is TRBV15, the J call TRBJ2-5; 7 nucleotides line up with TRBD2. J gave up 3 bases and V 3 bases, and 4 bases lay outside the gene matches. The CDR3 contains 14 residues. Germline V CDR1 and CDR2: LNHNV, YYDKDF (reference sequence). The CDR3, as DNA: TGTGCCACCAGCAGGGGGACTACCAAAGAGACCCAGTACTTC. This gives the protein CATSRGTTKETQYF.

The V call is TRBV7-9, the J call TRBJ2-4, with 9 positions matching TRBD1. Germline CDR1 SEHNR, CDR2 FQNEAQ (reference sequence). V lost 3 bases, J lost 10 bases, and 1 base stayed unmatched. This CDR3 has 12 amino acids. CDR3 nucleotide sequence: TGTGCCAGCAGCTTTGACAGGGGGATTCAGTACTTC. As protein: CASSFDRGIQYF.

The chain carries TRBV15 and TRBJ1-1; D not certain. This CDR3 contains 14 residues. V lost 1 base and J lost 3, with 9 bases in between. CDR1 and CDR2 (germline): LNHNV, YYDKDF (reference sequence). CDR3 residues: CATSRGPGDTEAFF. The CDR3 DNA reads as TGTGCCACCAGCAGAGGTCCCGGGGACACTGAAGCTTTCTTT. Combining the CDR3 with reference TRBV15 and TRBJ1-1 gives the whole variable domain DAMVIQNPRYQVTQFGKPVTLSCSQTLNHNVMYWYQQKSSQAPKLLFHYYDKDFNNEADTPDNFQSRRPNTSFCFLDIRSPGLGDTAMYLCATSRGPGDTEAFFGQGTRLTVV.

V gene TRBV14 combines with J gene TRBJ2-7, with 10 bases fitting TRBD2. The V and J ends lost 3 bases and 5 bases, in that order; junction bases with no gene match: 13. CDR3 length: 17 amino acids. Germline V gene data show CDR1 as SGHDN and CDR2 as FVKESK. CDR3 sequence reads: CASSHFSGTSVWDEQYF. In DNA form, the CDR3 reads TGTGCCAGCAGCCATTTCTCCGGGACTAGCGTTTGGGACGAGCAGTACTTC. Supplemented by reference TRBV14 and TRBJ2-7, the full variable domain reads EAGVTQFPSHSVIEKGQTVTLRCDPISGHDNLYWYRRVMGKEIKFLLHFVKESKQDESGMPNNRFLAERTGGTYSTLKVQPAELEDSGVYFCASSHFSGTSVWDEQYFGPGTRLTVT.

This clonotype was detected many times. This chain connects TRBV7-2 to TRBJ2-2; D may correspond to TRBD1 or TRBD2 (6 bases each). Germline assignment: CDR1 SGHTA and CDR2 FQGNSA. The CDR3 sequence is 17 residues long. V lost 3 bases and J lost 6, with 20 bases in between. CDR3 DNA sequence: TGTGCCAGCAGCTTGGGTCTGGGGGGCATTTCTTCCGGGGAGCTGTTTTTT. Protein: CASSLGLGGISSGELFF.

This clonotype has a count of ten or more. J is TRBJ2-1 and V is TRBV7-3; 7 positions match TRBD1. CDR3 length: 15 residues. Germline lookup yields CDR1 SGHTA and CDR2 FQGTGA. V gave up 5 bases and J gave up 4 bases; unmatched junction bases: 8. The CDR3 is CASSDRDRPYNEQFF. CDR3 nucleotides: TGTGCCAGCAGCGACCGGGACAGACCGTACAATGAGCAGTTCTTC.

At least ten counts were recorded for this clonotype. This sequence joins TRBV7-8 and TRBJ2-3, with TRBD2 identical over 11 bases. This CDR3 region has 16 residues. Germline V gene sequence: CDR1 SGHVS, CDR2 FQNEAQ. V lost 5 bases, J lost 4 bases, and 8 bases stayed unmatched. CDR3 region: CASSPEGLAAADTQYF. DNA of the CDR3: TGTGCCAGCAGCCCAGAGGGACTAGCGGCGGCAGATACGCAGTATTTT.

J is TRBJ1-6 and V is TRBV2; 7 bases align to TRBD1. J lost 3 bases, V lost 6 bases, and 14 bases had no gene match. The CDR3 has 18 amino acids. Germline V gene data show CDR1 as SNHLY and CDR2 as FYNNEI. The CDR3 sequence: CASSNRGPSLYYNSPLHF. The CDR3 bases are TGTGCCAGCAGCAACAGGGGACCTTCTCTGTACTATAATTCACCCCTCCACTTT.

The CDR3 loop is CASSPGGAPSGTPYNEQFF. The CDR3 DNA reads as TGTGCCAGCAGCCCCGGGGGGGCGCCTAGCGGGACACCCTACAATGAGCAGTTCTTC. V usage is TRBV12-3 or TRBV12-4 and J usage is TRBJ2-1; the match to TRBD2 covers 9 bases. V shed 6 bases and J 2 bases; nucleotides not matched to a gene: 17. This CDR3 spans 19 amino acids.